The clone carrying this TCR beta chain was detected only once. The CDR3 totals 17 residues. V lost 1 base to trimming and J lost 8 bases; unmatched junction nucleotides: 12. Germline V gene sequence: CDR1 LGHDT, CDR2 YNNKEL (reference sequence). The source of the sample is a study of blood T cell repertoires in COVID-19. Study as a whole: The United States, Italy and Spain provided the acute and convalescent COVID-19 samples.

Generated by immunoSEQ multiplex PCR, the TCRdb table keeps only in-frame clones and is missing some. Among around 450,000 clones, around 90% were seen once, and the ten largest hold 0.7%. The chain joins TRBV3-1 (or the pseudogene TRBV3-2) to TRBJ2-3, with TRBD2 matching 10 bases. The clonotype was recovered from a woman between 18 and 29 years old who had recovered from COVID-19. The sample comprised PBMCs or T cells enriched from blood (not recorded which). The CDR3 bases are TGTGCCAGCAGCCAAGGCCTCTTGGACGGGACTAGCGTTACGCAGTATTTT. Translation gives CASSQGLLDGTSVTQYF.